This TCR beta chain originates from a study of blood T cell repertoires in COVID-19. At the level of the study: Sample material is recorded as cDNA or gDNA derived from T cells, B-cell-depleted T cells, or PBMCs.

CDR1 is LNHDA and CDR2 is SQIVND in the germline V gene (reference sequence). V was pared by 4 bases and J by 0 bases, with 15 bases between. This CDR3 spans 16 amino acids. How the authors handled the data: How many nucleated cells were present was estimated from reference gene primer amplification. Data came from immunoSEQ multiplex PCR; TCRdb stores just in-frame clones and leaves some out. The D gene and trimming were derived from the DNA, and the V and J assignments and clone size from that table. There are roughly 150,000 clones in the sample; approximately 80% occur only once, and approximately 5.1% lies in the top ten. Participant ages covered about 18 to 95 years across around 25 US areas. Exposed enrollees had met someone with a PCR-confirmed or clinician-diagnosed COVID-19 case at some point within the 2 weeks before study entry.

The sequencing sample was made of PBMCs or T cells enriched from blood (not recorded which). This TCR came from a man between 65 and 85 years old who had been exposed to COVID-19. The gene calls are TRBV19 and TRBJ1-2; the D gene is possibly TRBD1 (5 bases). For the CDR3, the DNA is TGTGCCAGTAGTACTTGGGGGGATCGAGCTAACTATGGCTACACCTTC. Translating gives CASSTWGDRANYGYTF.